This T cell receptor (beta chain) was captured in a study of cytomegalovirus exposure and HLA in healthy donors. Trimming cost V 2 bases and J 6 bases, with 12 bases left between them. The CDR3 runs 14 residues. Germline-derived CDR1 and CDR2 are MNHEY and SVGAGI. Some clones are missing from TCRdb's copy, which holds only in-frame ones; the method was immunoSEQ multiplex PCR. This sample has about 98,000 clones, with around 88% found just once. This sequence was found in a woman in her twenties or thirties in good health and CMV-seronegative. This rearrangement joins TRBV6-5 to TRBJ2-3; D not certain. Sequenced material: PBMCs. The CDR3 sequence: CASSYGLGRDTQYF. The DNA for the CDR3 is TGTGCCAGCAGTTACGGCCTAGGCCGGGATACGCAGTATTTT.